This T cell receptor (beta chain) was obtained from a study of T cells after yellow fever vaccination. As for the study in general: Some fractions had low cell numbers, and these were prepared with SMART-Seq v4 Ultra Low Input. Notes on the study in general: Subsequent booster samples again held most clones from primary vaccination (less than 98% CD4, approximately 86% CD8).

As regards this clonotype: Its antigen is currently unknown.

Unmatched junction bases numbered 4, after V lost 7 bases and J lost 2 bases. CDR3 length: 15 amino acids. The V gene's germline CDR1 is SGHTA and CDR2 FQGNSA. A 5'RACE template-switching step, the method used to make TCR cDNA, added a universal primer site and UMIs. TCRdb passed the 5' RACE reads through MiXCR, listing each CDR3 protein once. This sample has 150,000 to 200,000 distinct CDR3 sequences, with around 7.3% found just once. The receptor was isolated from a man aged 18 to 30 who received the YFV17D yellow fever vaccine. The chain couples TRBV7-2 to TRBJ2-5; 13 positions match TRBD2. Sequences were derived from CD4+ T cells sorted from PBMCs, sampled about 5 days after the first yellow fever vaccination. CDR3 in amino acids: CASKSGLAGQETQYF. CDR3 sequence (DNA): TGTGCCAGCAAATCGGGACTAGCGGGGCAAGAGACCCAGTACTTC. The full variable domain, in which reference TRBV7-2 and TRBJ2-5 provide the parts outside the CDR3, is GAGVSQSPSNKVTEKGKDVELRCDPISGHTALYWYRQSLGQGLEFLIYFQGNSAPDKSGLPSDRFSAERTGGSVSTLTIQRTQQEDSAVYLCASKSGLAGQETQYFGPGTRLLVL.